The text below deals with one T cell receptor beta chain. The antigen is unknown. J lost 6 bases, V lost 4 bases, and 7 bases had no gene match. Looked up from germline, CDR1 is SGHDT and CDR2 is YYEEEE. The CDR3 contains 14 residues. Measured with immunoSEQ multiplex PCR; TCRdb has only the in-frame clones, and not every one. The data show some 210,000 clones, with about nine tenths seen just once and 2% held by the top ten. The sample belongs to a study of cytomegalovirus exposure and HLA in healthy donors. Study conclusions and caveats: Whilst most TCR sequences proved rare, a subset of public TCRs occurred across many donors.

The chain links TRBV5-6 to TRBJ2-7; 10 bases fit TRBD2. The sample comprised PBMCs. This TCR came from a woman between 18 and 29 years old in good health and CMV-seropositive. CDR3 bases: TGTGCCAGCAGCAAGAGCGGGAGGGCTAGCGAGCAGTACTTC. This encodes CASSKSGRASEQYF.